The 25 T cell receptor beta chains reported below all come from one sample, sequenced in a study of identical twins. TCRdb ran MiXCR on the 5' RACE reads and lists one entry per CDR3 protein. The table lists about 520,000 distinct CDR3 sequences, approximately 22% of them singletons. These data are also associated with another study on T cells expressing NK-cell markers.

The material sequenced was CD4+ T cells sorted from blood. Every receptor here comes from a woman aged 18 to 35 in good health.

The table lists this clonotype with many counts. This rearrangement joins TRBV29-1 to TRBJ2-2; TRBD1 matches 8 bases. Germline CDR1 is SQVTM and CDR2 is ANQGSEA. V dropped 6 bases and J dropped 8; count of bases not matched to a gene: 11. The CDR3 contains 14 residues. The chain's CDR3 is CSVRTGLNRGELFF. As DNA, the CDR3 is TGCAGCGTGCGGACAGGGTTAAATAGAGGGGAGCTGTTTTTT.

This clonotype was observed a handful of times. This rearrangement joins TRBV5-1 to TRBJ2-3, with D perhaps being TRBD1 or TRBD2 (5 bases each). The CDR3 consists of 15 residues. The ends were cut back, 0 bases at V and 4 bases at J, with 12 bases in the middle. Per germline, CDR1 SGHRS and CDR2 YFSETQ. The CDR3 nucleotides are TGCGCCAGCAGCTTGGCGGGACCGGCCGCAGATACGCAGTATTTT. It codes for CASSLAGPAADTQYF.

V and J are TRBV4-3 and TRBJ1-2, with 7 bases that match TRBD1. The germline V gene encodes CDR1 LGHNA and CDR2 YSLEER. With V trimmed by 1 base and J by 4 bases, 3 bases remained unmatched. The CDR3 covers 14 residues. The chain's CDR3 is CASSQAGGVYGYTF. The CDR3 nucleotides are TGCGCCAGCAGCCAAGCAGGGGGGGTCTATGGCTACACCTTC.

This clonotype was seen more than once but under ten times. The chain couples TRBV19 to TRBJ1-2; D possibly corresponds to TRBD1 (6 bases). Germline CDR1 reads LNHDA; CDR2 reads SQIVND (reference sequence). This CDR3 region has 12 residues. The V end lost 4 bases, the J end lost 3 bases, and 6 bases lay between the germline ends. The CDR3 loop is CASSKGDYGYTF. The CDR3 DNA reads TGTGCCAGTAGTAAGGGGGACTATGGCTACACCTTC.

The DNA for the CDR3 is TGTGCCAGCAGCCGTATGGGACAGGCGAACTATGGCTACACCTTC. As protein: CASSRMGQANYGYTF. The chain links TRBV4-2 to TRBJ1-2, with 8 bases identical to TRBD1. Looked up from germline, CDR1 is LGHNA and CDR2 is YNFKEQ. Germline trimming cut 4 bases from V and 2 bases from J; bases unmatched to any gene: 6. CDR3 length: 15 amino acids.

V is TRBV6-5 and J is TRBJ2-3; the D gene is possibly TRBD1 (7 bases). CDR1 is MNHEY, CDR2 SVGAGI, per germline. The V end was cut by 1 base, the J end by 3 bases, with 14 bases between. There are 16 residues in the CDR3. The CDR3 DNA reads TGTGCCAGCAGTTACTTTTTATCAGGGGGGACAGATACGCAGTATTTT. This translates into CASSYFLSGGTDTQYF.

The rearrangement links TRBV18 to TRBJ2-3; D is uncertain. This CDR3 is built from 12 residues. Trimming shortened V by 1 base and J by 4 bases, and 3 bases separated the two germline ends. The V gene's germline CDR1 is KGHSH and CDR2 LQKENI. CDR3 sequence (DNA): TGTGCCAGCTCACCACGAGCAGATACGCAGTATTTT. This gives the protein CASSPRADTQYF.

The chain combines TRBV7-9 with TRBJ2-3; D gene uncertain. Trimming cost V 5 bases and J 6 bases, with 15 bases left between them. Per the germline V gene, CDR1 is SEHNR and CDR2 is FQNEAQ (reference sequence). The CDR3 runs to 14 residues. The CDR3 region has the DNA TGTGCCAGCAGCCCCTTGACTCGCTACGATACGCAGTATTTT. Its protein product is CASSPLTRYDTQYF.

In DNA form, the CDR3 reads TGTGCCAGCAGCTTGTTAAGCACTTATCAAGAGACCCAGTACTTC. Translated: CASSLLSTYQETQYF. The J gene is TRBJ2-5, the V gene TRBV7-9; D is unclear. This CDR3 is built from 15 residues. Germline assignment: CDR1 SEHNR and CDR2 FQNEAQ (reference sequence). The V and J ends lost 3 bases and 2 bases respectively, with 13 bases between them.

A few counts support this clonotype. The CDR3 sequence: CASSFRVGFGIYF. Written as DNA, the CDR3 is TGTGCCAGCAGTTTTCGAGTCGGTTTCGGCATATATTTT. The chain couples TRBV12-3 or TRBV12-4 to TRBJ1-3; D not certain. The CDR3 spans 13 residues. Trimming took 3 bases from V and 12 from J, leaving 15 bases between them.

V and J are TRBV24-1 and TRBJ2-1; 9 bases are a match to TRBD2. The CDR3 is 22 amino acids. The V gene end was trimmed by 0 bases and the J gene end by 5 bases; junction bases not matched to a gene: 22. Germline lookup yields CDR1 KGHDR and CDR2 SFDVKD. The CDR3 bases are TGTGCCACCAGTGATTTGACGGGGGGGAGCGGGGGGTCCCTCATTGACGACAATGAGCAGTTCTTC. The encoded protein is CATSDLTGGSGGSLIDDNEQFF.

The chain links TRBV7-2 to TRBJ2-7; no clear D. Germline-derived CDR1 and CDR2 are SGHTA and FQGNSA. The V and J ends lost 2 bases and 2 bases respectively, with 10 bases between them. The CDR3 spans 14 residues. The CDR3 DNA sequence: TGTGCCAGCAGCTTAAGCATAAAGACCTACGAGCAGTACTTC. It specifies CASSLSIKTYEQYF.

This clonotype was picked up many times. The CDR3 protein is CSVLAGTYEQYF. The CDR3 bases are TGCAGCGTTCTAGCGGGAACCTACGAGCAGTACTTC. V and J are TRBV29-1 and TRBJ2-7, with TRBD2 matching over 9 bases. Germline lookup yields CDR1 SQVTM and CDR2 ANQGSEA. V shed 5 bases, J shed 2 bases, and the junction held 1 base outside the gene matches. This CDR3 is 12 amino acids long.

CDR3 in amino acids: CSAVRGEQYF. The CDR3 coding sequence is TGCAGTGCGGTTAGGGGCGAGCAGTACTTC. The chain links TRBV20-1 to TRBJ2-7, with a possible D match to TRBD1 (5 bases). The germline V gene has CDR1 DFQATT and CDR2 SNEGSKA (reference sequence). This CDR3 region has 10 residues. V was clipped by 6 bases and J by 6 bases, with 9 bases between them.

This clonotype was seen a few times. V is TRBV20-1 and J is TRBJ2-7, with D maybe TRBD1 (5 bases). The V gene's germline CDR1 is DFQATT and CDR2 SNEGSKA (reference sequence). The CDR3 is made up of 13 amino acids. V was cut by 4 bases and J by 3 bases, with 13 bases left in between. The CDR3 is CSAKPRQRYEQYF. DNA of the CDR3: TGCAGTGCTAAACCCAGACAGCGCTACGAGCAGTACTTC.

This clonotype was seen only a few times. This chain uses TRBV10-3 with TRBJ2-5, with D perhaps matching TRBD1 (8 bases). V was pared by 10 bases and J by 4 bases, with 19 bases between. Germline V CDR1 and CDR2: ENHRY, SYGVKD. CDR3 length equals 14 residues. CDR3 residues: CASHAQGEGETQYF. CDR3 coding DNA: TGTGCCAGCCACGCACAGGGGGAGGGAGAGACCCAGTACTTC.

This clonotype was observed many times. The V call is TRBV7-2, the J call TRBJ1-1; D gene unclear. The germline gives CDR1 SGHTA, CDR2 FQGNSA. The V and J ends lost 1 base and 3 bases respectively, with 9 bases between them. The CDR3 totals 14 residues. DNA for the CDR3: TGTGCCAGCAGCTTAGTAGGAGGCGACACTGAAGCTTTCTTT. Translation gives CASSLVGGDTEAFF.

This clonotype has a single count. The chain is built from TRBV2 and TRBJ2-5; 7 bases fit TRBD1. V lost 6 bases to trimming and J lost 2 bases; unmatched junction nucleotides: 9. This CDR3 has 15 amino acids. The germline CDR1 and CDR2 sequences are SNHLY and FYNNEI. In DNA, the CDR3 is TGTGCCAGCAGCGCCGAGGGGGCCACTCAAGAGACCCAGTACTTC. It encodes CASSAEGATQETQYF.

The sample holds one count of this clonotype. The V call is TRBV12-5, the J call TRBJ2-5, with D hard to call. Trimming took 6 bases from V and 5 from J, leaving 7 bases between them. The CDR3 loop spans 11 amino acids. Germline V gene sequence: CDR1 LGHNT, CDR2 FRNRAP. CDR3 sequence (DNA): TGTGCTAGTGGACAAATGGAGACCCAGTACTTC. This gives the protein CASGQMETQYF. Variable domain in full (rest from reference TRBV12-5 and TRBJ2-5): DARVTQTPRHKVTEMGQEVTMRCQPILGHNTVFWYRQTMMQGLELLAYFRNRAPLDDSGMPKDRFSAEMPDATLATLKIQPSEPRDSAVYFCASGQMETQYFGPGTRLLVL.

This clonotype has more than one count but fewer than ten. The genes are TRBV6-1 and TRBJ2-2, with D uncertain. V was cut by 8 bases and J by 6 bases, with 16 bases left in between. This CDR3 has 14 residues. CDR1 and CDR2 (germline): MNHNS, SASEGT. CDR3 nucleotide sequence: TGTGCCAGCCGTGGTCAGGCAGGATCCGGGGAGCTGTTTTTT. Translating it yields CASRGQAGSGELFF.

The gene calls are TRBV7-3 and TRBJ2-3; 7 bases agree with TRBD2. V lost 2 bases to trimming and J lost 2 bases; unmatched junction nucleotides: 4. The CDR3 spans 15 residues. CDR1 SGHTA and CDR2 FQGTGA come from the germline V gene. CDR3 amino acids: CASSLDAGVTDTQYF. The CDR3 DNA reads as TGTGCCAGCAGCTTAGATGCGGGGGTCACAGATACGCAGTATTTT. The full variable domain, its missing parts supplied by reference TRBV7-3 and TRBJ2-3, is GAGVSQTPSNKVTEKGKYVELRCDPISGHTALYWYRQSLGQGPEFLIYFQGTGAADDSGLPNDRFFAVRPEGSVSTLKIQRTERGDSAVYLCASSLDAGVTDTQYFGPGTRLTVL.

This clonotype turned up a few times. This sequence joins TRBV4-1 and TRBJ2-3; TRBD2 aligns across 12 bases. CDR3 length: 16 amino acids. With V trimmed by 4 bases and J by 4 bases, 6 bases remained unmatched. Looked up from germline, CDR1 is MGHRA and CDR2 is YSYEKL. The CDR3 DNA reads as TGCGCCAGCAGCCTTAAGACTAGCGGGGGTGCAGATACGCAGTATTTT. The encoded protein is CASSLKTSGGADTQYF.

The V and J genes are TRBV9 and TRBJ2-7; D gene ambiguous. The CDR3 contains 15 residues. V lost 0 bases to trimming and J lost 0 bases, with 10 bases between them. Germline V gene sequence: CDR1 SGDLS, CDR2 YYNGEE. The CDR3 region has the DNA TGTGCCAGCAGCGTAGAGTATGAGCTCTCCTACGAGCAGTACTTC. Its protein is CASSVEYELSYEQYF.

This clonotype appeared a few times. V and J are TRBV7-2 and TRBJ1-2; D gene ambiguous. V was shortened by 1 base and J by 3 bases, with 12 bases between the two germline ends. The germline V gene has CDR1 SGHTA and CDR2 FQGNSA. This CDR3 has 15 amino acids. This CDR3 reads CASSLENSPYYGYTF. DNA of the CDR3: TGTGCCAGCAGCTTAGAAAACAGCCCTTACTATGGCTACACCTTC.

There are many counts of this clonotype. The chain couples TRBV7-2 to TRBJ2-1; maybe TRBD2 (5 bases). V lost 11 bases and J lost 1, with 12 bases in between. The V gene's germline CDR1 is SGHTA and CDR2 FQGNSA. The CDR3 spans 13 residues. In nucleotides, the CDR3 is TGTGCCGCAAAATTAGCGTCCTACAATGAGCAGTTCTTC. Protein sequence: CAAKLASYNEQFF.